The 15 T cell receptor beta chains reported below all come from one sample, sequenced in a study of blood T cell repertoires in COVID-19. Using immunoSEQ multiplex PCR, the repertoire was profiled, and TCRdb retains in-frame clones only, with some absent. The table has under 300,000 clones, almost 85% seen once. The sequenced material came from peripheral blood. The origin of the receptors is a man aged 50-60 years with acute or convalescent COVID-19.

The V call is TRBV5-1, the J call TRBJ2-5, with 7 positions matching TRBD2. Germline lookup yields CDR1 SGHRS and CDR2 YFSETQ. The CDR3 runs to 14 residues. The V gene end was trimmed by 6 bases and the J gene end by 5 bases; junction bases not matched to a gene: 10. The DNA of the CDR3 is TGCGCCAGCACCAGATCAGCGGGGAGGGAGACCCAGTACTTC. This codes for CASTRSAGRETQYF.

This clone was found once. The rearrangement links TRBV9 to TRBJ2-2; maybe TRBD2 (6 bases). Deletions cut 2 bases from V and 1 base from J, with 12 bases between. Germline assignment: CDR1 SGDLS and CDR2 YYNGEE. This CDR3 region has 16 residues. DNA of the CDR3: TGTGCCAGCAGCGTCTCCGGGGGTCAGAACACCGGGGAGCTGTTTTTT. Translation gives CASSVSGGQNTGELFF.

The V and J genes are TRBV7-3 and TRBJ2-3; D is perhaps TRBD1 (6 bases). Germline CDR1 is SGHTA and CDR2 is FQGTGA. V was cut by 4 bases and J by 2 bases, with 13 bases left in between. The CDR3 totals 15 residues. The CDR3 here is CASSSRTATTDTQYF. The CDR3 nucleotides read TGTGCCAGCAGCTCCAGGACAGCTACCACAGATACGCAGTATTTT.

V and J are TRBV5-8 and TRBJ2-1, with a tentative D call TRBD1 (6 bases). This CDR3 has 16 residues. Germline V gene sequence: CDR1 SGHTS, CDR2 YDEGEE. V was trimmed by 4 bases and J by 3 bases, leaving 17 bases between them. CDR3 protein: CASSPGDTTYYNEQFF. The CDR3 nucleotides are TGTGCCAGCAGCCCAGGGGACACAACGTACTACAATGAGCAGTTCTTC.

This clone was observed a few times. J is TRBJ2-5 and V is TRBV18, with TRBD1 as a possible D gene (5 bases). Trimming left V 2 bases short and J 2 bases short, with 9 bases between. The germline V gene has CDR1 KGHSH and CDR2 LQKENI. This CDR3 contains 14 residues. CDR3: CASSPGAAQETQYF. CDR3 bases: TGTGCCAGCTCACCAGGGGCAGCTCAAGAGACCCAGTACTTC.

This sequence joins TRBV24-1 and TRBJ2-1, with a weak D call TRBD2 (6 bases). Germline V gene data show CDR1 as KGHDR and CDR2 as SFDVKD. Trimming took 10 bases from V and 0 from J, leaving 12 bases between them. This CDR3 region has 14 residues. The CDR3: CATGPSASYNEQFF. DNA for the CDR3: TGTGCCACAGGCCCTAGCGCCTCCTACAATGAGCAGTTCTTC.

The chain recombines TRBV6-5 with TRBJ1-5; weak D call: TRBD1 (6 bases). V lost 6 bases and J lost 4, with 13 bases in between. The CDR3 extends over 14 amino acids. Germline V gene sequence: CDR1 MNHEY, CDR2 SVGAGI. The CDR3 DNA reads as TGTGCCAGCAGCCGTGGACAGACGAATCAGCCCCAGCATTTT. It codes for CASSRGQTNQPQHF.

J is TRBJ2-2 and V is TRBV10-1; 7 bases fit TRBD1. CDR3 length: 17 residues. Germline-derived CDR1 and CDR2 are WNHNN and SYGVQD (reference sequence). The J segment lost 1 base and the V segment lost 2 bases, leaving 7 bases of the junction unmatched. The CDR3 bases are TGCGCCAGCAGTGAGGTTCGCCAGGGGGTGAACACCGGGGAGCTGTTTTTT. It yields the protein CASSEVRQGVNTGELFF.

The J gene is TRBJ2-1, the V gene TRBV6-1; possible D gene TRBD2, 5 bases. V was cut by 1 base and J by 8 bases, with 9 bases left in between. The CDR3 contains 13 residues. The germline gives CDR1 MNHNS, CDR2 SASEGT. CDR3 protein: CASSEVKADEQFF. The CDR3 nucleotides read TGTGCCAGCAGTGAAGTTAAAGCGGATGAGCAGTTCTTC.

This CDR3 is CASSIGQGDVEKLFF. The CDR3 DNA follows: TGCGCCAGCAGCATTGGACAGGGGGATGTCGAAAAACTGTTTTTT. V usage is TRBV5-1 and J usage is TRBJ1-4; TRBD1 matches at 10 bases. V trimming: 4 bases; J trimming: 8 bases; junction bases outside the gene matches: 8. This CDR3 is built from 15 residues. Germline V gene lookup returns CDR1 SGHRS and CDR2 YFSETQ.

This rearrangement joins TRBV13 to TRBJ2-7; 8 bases agree with TRBD1. CDR1 and CDR2 from the germline V gene are PRHDT and FYEKMQ (reference sequence). V shed 7 bases, J shed 6 bases, and the junction held 11 bases outside the gene matches. This CDR3 comprises 14 residues. The CDR3 DNA follows: TGTGCCAGCAACTCTCGGACAGGGTTGAGCGAGCAGTACTTC. This codes for CASNSRTGLSEQYF. Using reference TRBV13 and TRBJ2-7 for the parts outside the CDR3, the full variable domain is AAGVIQSPRHLIKEKRETATLKCYPIPRHDTVYWYQQGPGQDPQFLISFYEKMQSDKGSIPDRFSAQQFSDYHSELNMSSLELGDSALYFCASNSRTGLSEQYFGPGTRLTVT.

Comment on this clone: This specimen includes other DNA sequences encoding the same CDR3. The chain couples TRBV20-1 to TRBJ1-2; the D is unclear. CDR3 length: 11 amino acids. Looked up from germline, CDR1 is DFQATT and CDR2 is SNEGSKA (reference sequence). Between the trimmed V and J ends, which lost 3 bases and 1 base, there was a span of 3 bases. Here the CDR3 DNA reads TGCAGTGCTAGCTATAACTATGGCTACACCTTC. Translation gives CSASYNYGYTF.

The chain recombines TRBV7-9 with TRBJ1-2; D possibly corresponds to TRBD1 (5 bases). CDR1 is SEHNR and CDR2 is FQNEAQ in the germline V gene (reference sequence). CDR3 size: 13 residues. V lost 6 bases and J 2 bases, leaving 10 bases between the germline ends. CDR3 in amino acids: CASRQQENYGYTF. The CDR3 region has the DNA TGTGCCAGCAGACAACAGGAGAACTATGGCTACACCTTC.

The chain couples TRBV6-5 to TRBJ2-7; 8 bases match TRBD1. The V segment lost 10 bases and the J segment 3 bases; nucleotides outside the gene matches: 8. Germline loops: CDR1 MNHEY, CDR2 SVGAGI. CDR3 size: 13 residues. The CDR3 reads CATKDREVYEQYF. In nucleotides, the CDR3 is TGTGCCACGAAGGACAGGGAAGTCTACGAGCAGTACTTC.

In nucleotides, the CDR3 is TGCGCCAGCAGCTTGTATTCAGGGAACACTGAAGCTTTCTTT. This encodes CASSLYSGNTEAFF. The chain is built from TRBV5-1 and TRBJ1-1; D not resolved. Germline V gives CDR1 SGHRS, CDR2 YFSETQ. The ends were cut back, 1 base at V and 1 base at J, with 8 bases in the middle. This CDR3 region has 14 residues.